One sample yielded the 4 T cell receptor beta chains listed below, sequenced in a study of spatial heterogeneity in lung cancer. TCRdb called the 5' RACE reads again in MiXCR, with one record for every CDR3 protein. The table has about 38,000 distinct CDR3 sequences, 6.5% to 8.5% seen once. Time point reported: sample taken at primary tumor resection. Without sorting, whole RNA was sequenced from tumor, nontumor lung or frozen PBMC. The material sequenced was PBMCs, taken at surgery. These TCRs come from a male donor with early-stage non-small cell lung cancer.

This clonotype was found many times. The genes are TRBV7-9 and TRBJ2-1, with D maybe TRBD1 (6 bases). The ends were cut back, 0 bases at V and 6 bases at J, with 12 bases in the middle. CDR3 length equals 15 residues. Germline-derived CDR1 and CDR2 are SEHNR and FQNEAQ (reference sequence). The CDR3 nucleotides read TGTGCCAGCAGCTTAGCGGCCGCCAGGGGCAATGAGCAGTTCTTC. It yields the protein CASSLAAARGNEQFF.

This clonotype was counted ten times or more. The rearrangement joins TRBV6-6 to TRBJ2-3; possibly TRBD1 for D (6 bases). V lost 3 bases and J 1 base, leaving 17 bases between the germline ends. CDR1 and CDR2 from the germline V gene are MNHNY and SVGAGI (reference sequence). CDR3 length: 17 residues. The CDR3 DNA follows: TGTGCCAGCAGTTATCCACAGGGACGAATGCGCACAGATACGCAGTATTTT. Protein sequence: CASSYPQGRMRTDTQYF.

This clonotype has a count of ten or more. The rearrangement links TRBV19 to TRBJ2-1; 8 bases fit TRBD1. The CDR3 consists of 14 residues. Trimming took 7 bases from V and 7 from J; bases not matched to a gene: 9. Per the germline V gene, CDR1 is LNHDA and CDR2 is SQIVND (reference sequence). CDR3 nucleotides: TGTGCCAGTAAGGGACAGGTCCGGGGAAATGAGCAGTTCTTC. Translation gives CASKGQVRGNEQFF.

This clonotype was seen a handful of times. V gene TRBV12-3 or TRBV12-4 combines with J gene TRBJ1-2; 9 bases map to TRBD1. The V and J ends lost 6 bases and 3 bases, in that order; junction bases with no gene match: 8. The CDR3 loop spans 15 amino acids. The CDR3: CASSYGTGSDYGYTF. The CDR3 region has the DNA TGTGCCAGCAGCTATGGGACAGGGTCCGACTATGGCTACACCTTC.